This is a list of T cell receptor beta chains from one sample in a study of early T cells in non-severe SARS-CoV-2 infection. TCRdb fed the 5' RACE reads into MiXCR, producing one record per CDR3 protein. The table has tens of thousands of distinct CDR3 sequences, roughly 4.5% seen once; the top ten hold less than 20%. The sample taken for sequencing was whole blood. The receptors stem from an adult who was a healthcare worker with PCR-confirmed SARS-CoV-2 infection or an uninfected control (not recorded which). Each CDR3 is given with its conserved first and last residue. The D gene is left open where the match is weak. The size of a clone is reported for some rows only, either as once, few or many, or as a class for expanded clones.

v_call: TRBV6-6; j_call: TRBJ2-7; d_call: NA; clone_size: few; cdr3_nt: TGTGCCAGCAAGACCGGACAGAACTACGAGCAGTACTTC; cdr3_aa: CASKTGQNYEQYF
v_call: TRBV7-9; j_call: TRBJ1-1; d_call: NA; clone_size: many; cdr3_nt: TGTGCCAGCAGCTTAGGGAGAGGGCGGAGGACTGAAGCTTTCTTT; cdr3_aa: CASSLGRGRRTEAFF
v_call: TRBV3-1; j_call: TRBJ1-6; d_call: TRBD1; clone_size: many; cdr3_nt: TGTGCCAGCAGCCAAGCGGGACAGCCAAATTCACCCCTCCACTTT; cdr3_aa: CASSQAGQPNSPLHF
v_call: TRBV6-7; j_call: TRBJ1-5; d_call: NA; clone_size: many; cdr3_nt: TGTGCCAGCAGTTACTCGAGATACAGCGGAGCCGGGCAGCCCCAGCATTTT; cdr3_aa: CASSYSRYSGAGQPQHF
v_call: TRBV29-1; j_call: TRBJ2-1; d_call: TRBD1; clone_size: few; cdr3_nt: TGCAGCGTTGATAAGGGGGCTAATGAGCAGTTCTTC; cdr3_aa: CSVDKGANEQFF
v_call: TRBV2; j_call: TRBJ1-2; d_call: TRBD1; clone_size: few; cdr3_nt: TGTGCCAGCAGTGAACAGTTGGGACAGTCCTATGGCTACACCTTC; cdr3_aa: CASSEQLGQSYGYTF
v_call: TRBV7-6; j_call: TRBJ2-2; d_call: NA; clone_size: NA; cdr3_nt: TGTGCCAGCAGCTCCACCGTTGTGGTCGGGGAGCTGTTTTTT; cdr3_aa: CASSSTVVVGELFF
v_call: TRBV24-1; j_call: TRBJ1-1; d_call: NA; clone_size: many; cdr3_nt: TGTGCCACCAGTGATTTCGGCGAAGCTTTCTTT; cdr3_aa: CATSDFGEAFF
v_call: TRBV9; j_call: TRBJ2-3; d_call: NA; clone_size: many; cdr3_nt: TGTGCCAGCAGCGTAACCTCCGAGCTTACGCAGTATTTT; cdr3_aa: CASSVTSELTQYF
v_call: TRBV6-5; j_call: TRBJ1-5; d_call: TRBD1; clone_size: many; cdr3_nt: TGTGCCAGCAGTACTATGGGACAGGGCAATCAGCCCCAGCATTTT; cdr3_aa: CASSTMGQGNQPQHF
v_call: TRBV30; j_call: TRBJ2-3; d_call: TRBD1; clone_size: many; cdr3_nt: TGTGCCTGGATGAAGGGACAGTCTAGCACAGATACGCAGTATTTT; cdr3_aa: CAWMKGQSSTDTQYF
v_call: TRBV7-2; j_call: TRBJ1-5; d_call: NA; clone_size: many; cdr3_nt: TGTGCCAGCAGCTTAGGAGGGGGGAGCAATCAGCCCCAGCATTTT; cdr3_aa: CASSLGGGSNQPQHF
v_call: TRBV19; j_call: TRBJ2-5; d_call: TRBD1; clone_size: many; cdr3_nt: TGTGCCAGTAGTATAACAGGGGGTGGGACCCAGTACTTC; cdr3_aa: CASSITGGGTQYF
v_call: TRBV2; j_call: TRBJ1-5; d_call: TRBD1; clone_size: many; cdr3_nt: TGTGCCAGCAGTGGATCCGGGACAGGGATCCCCCGGCCCCAGCATTTT; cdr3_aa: CASSGSGTGIPRPQHF
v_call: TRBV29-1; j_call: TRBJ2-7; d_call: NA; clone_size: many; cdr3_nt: TGCAGCGTTGTTCGGGGAAGCTACGAGCAGTACTTC; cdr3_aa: CSVVRGSYEQYF
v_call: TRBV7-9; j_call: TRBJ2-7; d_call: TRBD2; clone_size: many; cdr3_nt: TGTGCCAGCAGCTCGGGACTAGCGGCCACCTACGAGCAGTACTTC; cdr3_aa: CASSSGLAATYEQYF
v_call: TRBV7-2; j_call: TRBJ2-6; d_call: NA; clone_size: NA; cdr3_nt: TGTGCCAGCAGCTCGGGACCTGGGGCCAACGTCCTGACTTTC; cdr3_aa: CASSSGPGANVLTF
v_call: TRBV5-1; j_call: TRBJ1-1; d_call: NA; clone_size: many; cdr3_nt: TGCGCCAGCAGCTTGGATGGGGGCACTGAAGCTTTCTTT; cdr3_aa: CASSLDGGTEAFF
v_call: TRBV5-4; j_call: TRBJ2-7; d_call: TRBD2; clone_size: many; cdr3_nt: TGTGCCAGCAGCTTCCGTAGCGGGGGGGCCCACGAGCAGTACTTC; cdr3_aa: CASSFRSGGAHEQYF
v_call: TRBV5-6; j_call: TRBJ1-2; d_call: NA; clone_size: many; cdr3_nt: TGTGCCAGCACCTGGGACTGGGGGGACTATGGCTACACCTTC; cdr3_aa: CASTWDWGDYGYTF
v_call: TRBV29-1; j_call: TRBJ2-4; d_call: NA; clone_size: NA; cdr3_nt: TGCAGCGGGCTAGAACTAGCCAAAAACATTCAGTACTTC; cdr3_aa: CSGLELAKNIQYF
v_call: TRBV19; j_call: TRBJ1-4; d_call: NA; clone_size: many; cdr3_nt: TGTGCCAGTAGTGGTGCAAAGGGGCGAGGGGAAAAACTGTTTTTT; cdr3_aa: CASSGAKGRGEKLFF
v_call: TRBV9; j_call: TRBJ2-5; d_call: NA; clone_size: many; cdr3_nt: TGTGCCAGCAGCGGTACAGGATCGTACCAAGAGACCCAGTACTTC; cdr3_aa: CASSGTGSYQETQYF
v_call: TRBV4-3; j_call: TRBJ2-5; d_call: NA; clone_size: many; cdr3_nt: TGCGCCAGCAGCCAAGATGTCAAAAGTGAAGAGACCCAGTACTTC; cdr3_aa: CASSQDVKSEETQYF